Each of the 2 T cell receptor beta chains below was sequenced from the same sample in a study of control samples from healthy donors and cancer patients. Generated by immunoSEQ multiplex PCR, the TCRdb table keeps only in-frame clones and is missing some. The sample includes under 40,000 clones, 65% to 85% of them seen just once. The sample was PBMCs. The receptors were sampled from a woman in her sixties or seventies with lung cancer.

For the CDR3, the DNA is TGTGCCATCAGTGACGCGGGAGGTTTCACAGATACGCAGTATTTT. Amino acid sequence: CAISDAGGFTDTQYF. The rearrangement joins TRBV10-3 to TRBJ2-3; TRBD2 matches at 8 bases. J was trimmed by 2 bases and V by 3 bases; bases with no gene match: 4. The germline V gene has CDR1 ENHRY and CDR2 SYGVKD. The CDR3 is 15 residues long.

The genes are TRBV4-1 and TRBJ2-7; 7 bases are shared with TRBD2. The junction had 10 bases not matched to a gene; V was cut back by 3 bases and J by 2 bases. There are 16 residues in the CDR3. CDR1 is MGHRA and CDR2 is YSYEKL in the germline V gene. The CDR3 DNA sequence: TGCGCCAGCAGCCAGGGGGGAGGGGTATCGGCCTACGAGCAGTACTTC. Translation gives CASSQGGGVSAYEQYF.